The rows below give T cell receptor beta chains drawn from one sample of a study of control samples from healthy donors and cancer patients. TCRdb keeps only in-frame clones here, not all; method: immunoSEQ multiplex PCR. Here the sample spans around 170,000 clones, around 90% being singletons. The specimen was blood. All receptors come from a woman between 45 and 65 years old in good health. Each CDR3 is given with its conserved first and last residue.

cdr3_aa j_call v_call
CASSLVRGSNQPQHF TRBJ1-5 TRBV28
CASSLIWEGDEKLFF TRBJ1-4 TRBV7-2
CAWTPHRNEQYF TRBJ2-7 TRBV30
CASSIRGSYGYTF TRBJ1-2 TRBV19
CASSGPRVGPNTGELFF TRBJ2-2 TRBV9
CAWVGVGGLEQYF TRBJ2-7 TRBV30
CASSQRQRLAASTDTQYF TRBJ2-3 TRBV4-1
CASSLGMTVNTEAFF TRBJ1-1 TRBV28
CASSYRGVAGGNEQFF TRBJ2-1 TRBV7-3
CATSDSTGTDSYEQYF TRBJ2-7 TRBV24-1